This TCR beta chain was captured by sequencing in a study of cytomegalovirus exposure and HLA in healthy donors. On the study more broadly: Around 81% of approximately 400 genotyped donors fell in the Caucasian-associated ancestry cluster.

Missing from this donor's record is the CMV serostatus. Only one count was recorded for this clone. Vbeta (60) and Jbeta (13) primers were used in the PCR. Generated by immunoSEQ multiplex PCR, the TCRdb table keeps only in-frame clones and is missing some. The repertoire holds around 150,000 clones, with 70% to 80% as singletons. CDR3 length: 15 residues. Per germline, CDR1 SGHNT and CDR2 YYREEE (reference sequence). V lost 0 bases and J lost 7; bases outside the gene matches: 6. Sequencing input: PBMCs. The receptor's source is a human donor in good health. The chain carries TRBV5-4 and TRBJ2-3; 9 nucleotides match TRBD1. The CDR3 nucleotides read TGTGCCAGCAGCTTGGCCCCGGGACAGGGATATACGCAGTATTTT. Translated, it gives CASSLAPGQGYTQYF.